Below are 14 T cell receptor beta chains sequenced from a single sample in a study of Graves' ophthalmopathy and Graves' hyperthyroidism. Amplified TCR beta CDR3 regions were obtained using RNA transcripts as template. Scientists carried out first-round RT-PCR using HTBI primers and then a second-round multiplex PCR. TCRdb recomputed calls from the multiplex PCR reads with MiXCR, one row per CDR3 protein. The sample has around 670,000 distinct CDR3 sequences; roughly 40% are singletons. Sequenced material: peripheral blood. Source of these receptors: an adult man with Graves' ophthalmopathy.

This clonotype was counted a single time. The CDR3: CASRGMKGFDEQYF. The CDR3, as DNA: TGTGCCAGCAGAGGGATGAAGGGTTTCGACGAGCAGTACTTC. This chain links TRBV11-1 with TRBJ2-7; D gene ambiguous. This CDR3 region has 14 residues. Germline assignment: CDR1 SGHAT and CDR2 FQDESV (reference sequence). The germline V and J ends were trimmed by 6 bases and 5 bases, with 17 bases remaining between them.

The chain is built from TRBV2 and TRBJ1-1, with D possibly TRBD1 on 5 matching bases. This CDR3 spans 13 amino acids. Germline lookup yields CDR1 SNHLY and CDR2 FYNNEI. Deletions cut 6 bases from V and 11 bases from J, with 19 bases between. CDR3 region: CASSPGTGWQAFF. The CDR3 DNA is TGTGCCAGCAGCCCCGGAACAGGATGGCAGGCTTTCTTT.

This clonotype was detected ten times or more. J is TRBJ2-7 and V is TRBV7-6; TRBD1 matches 7 bases. Germline V gene sequence: CDR1 SGHVS, CDR2 FNYEAQ. The CDR3 consists of 14 residues. J was trimmed by 0 bases and V by 5 bases; bases with no gene match: 4. The CDR3 nucleotides are TGTGCCAGCAGCATAGACAGGGCCTCCTACGAGCAGTACTTC. It encodes CASSIDRASYEQYF. Full variable domain (remainder filled in from reference TRBV7-6 and TRBJ2-7): GAGVSQSPRYKVTKRGQDVALRCDPISGHVSLYWYRQALGQGPEFLTYFNYEAQQDKSGLPNDRFSAERPEGSISTLTIQRTEQRDSAMYRCASSIDRASYEQYFGPGTRLTVT.

The rearrangement joins TRBV27 to TRBJ1-4; 8 bases match TRBD1. V gave up 6 bases and J gave up 5 bases; unmatched junction bases: 8. Germline V gene lookup returns CDR1 MNHEY and CDR2 SMNVEV (reference sequence). The CDR3 is 15 residues long. The CDR3 spells CASRRGQGKNEKLFF. The CDR3 DNA reads as TGTGCCAGCAGACGAGGACAGGGTAAAAATGAAAAACTGTTTTTT.

The V call is TRBV7-9, the J call TRBJ2-2, with D unresolved. CDR1 is SEHNR and CDR2 is FQNEAQ in the germline V gene (reference sequence). The CDR3 consists of 13 residues. V gave up 1 base and J gave up 5 bases, with 5 bases separating them. CDR3 sequence: CASSLVITGELFF. CDR3 DNA sequence: TGTGCCAGCAGCTTAGTAATTACCGGGGAGCTGTTTTTT. Combining the CDR3 with reference TRBV7-9 and TRBJ2-2 gives the whole variable domain DTGVSQNPRHKITKRGQNVTFRCDPISEHNRLYWYRQTLGQGPEFLTYFQNEAQLEKSRLLSDRFSAERPKGSFSTLEIQRTEQGDSAMYLCASSLVITGELFFGEGSRLTVL.

In this sample, this clonotype turned up a few times. As DNA, the CDR3 is TGTGCCAGCAGTTGGTCCGGGACAGTGGCACCCTACGAGCAGTACTTC. Translated, it gives CASSWSGTVAPYEQYF. The chain links TRBV12-3 or TRBV12-4 to TRBJ2-7, with 7 bases matching TRBD1. This CDR3 contains 16 residues. V trimming: 4 bases; J trimming: 2 bases; junction bases outside the gene matches: 11.

This chain uses TRBV2 with TRBJ1-1, with D maybe TRBD1 (5 bases). Germline values: CDR1 SNHLY, CDR2 FYNNEI. V lost 5 bases, J lost 3 bases, and 16 bases lay in between. The CDR3 covers 15 residues. The CDR3 is CASSLSRGADTEAFF. The CDR3 DNA reads TGTGCCAGCAGTTTATCTCGCGGGGCGGACACTGAAGCTTTCTTT.

This clonotype was counted at least ten times. As DNA, the CDR3 is TGTGCCAGCAGCTTTTCGGACAGCCAAGAGACCCAGTACTTC. Its protein product is CASSFSDSQETQYF. The V and J genes are TRBV7-9 and TRBJ2-5; D is perhaps TRBD1 (6 bases). In germline, CDR1 is SEHNR, CDR2 FQNEAQ (reference sequence). The CDR3 is 14 residues long. V was trimmed by 3 bases and J by 1 base, leaving 9 bases between them.

The CDR3, as DNA: TGTGCCAGCAGCCGACGGGGGACAGGGGGGGCCGGGGAGCTGTTTTTT. Translation: CASSRRGTGGAGELFF. The genes are TRBV11-2 and TRBJ2-2; the match to TRBD1 covers 11 bases. The CDR3 loop spans 16 amino acids. CDR1 and CDR2 (germline): SGHAT, FQNNGV. The V gene end was trimmed by 5 bases and the J gene end by 6 bases; junction bases not matched to a gene: 8.

As concerns this clonotype: Since the CDR3 does not end with the conserved phenylalanine or tryptophan, this likely comes from a read error. The CDR3 spells CASRPLAGVSGANVLTS. The CDR3 DNA is TGTGCCAGCAGACCACTAGCGGGAGTGTCTGGGGCCAACGTCCTGACTTCC. This chain uses TRBV25-1 with TRBJ2-6; 11 bases line up with TRBD2. V lost 6 bases and J lost 1; bases outside the gene matches: 5. CDR1 is MGHDK and CDR2 is SYGVNS in the germline V gene. The CDR3 is 17 amino acids.

This clonotype has just a few counts. The V and J genes are TRBV7-9 and TRBJ2-7; D gene unclear. The V end lost 3 bases, the J end lost 6 bases, and 9 bases lay between the germline ends. This CDR3 comprises 12 residues. Per the germline V gene, CDR1 is SEHNR and CDR2 is FQNEAQ (reference sequence). CDR3 region: CASSLILAEQYF. The CDR3 DNA sequence: TGTGCCAGCAGCTTGATTCTCGCCGAGCAGTACTTC.

The chain couples TRBV5-6 to TRBJ1-5; 7 bases align to TRBD1. This CDR3 spans 17 amino acids. Germline trimming cut 2 bases from V and 2 bases from J; bases unmatched to any gene: 10. Looked up from germline, CDR1 is SGHDT and CDR2 is YYEEEE. The CDR3 nucleotides are TGTGCCAGCAGCTTAACTGCCCACGGGACAGGCAATCAGCCCCAGCATTTT. Protein: CASSLTAHGTGNQPQHF.

This clonotype has only a few counts. This CDR3 is CASSPGTNVLTF. CDR3 coding DNA: TGTGCCAGCAGCCCCGGGACCAACGTCCTGACTTTC. The V and J genes are TRBV27 and TRBJ2-6; a weak D match, TRBD2 (5 bases). V lost 6 bases and J 8 bases, leaving 8 bases between the germline ends. Germline CDR1 reads MNHEY; CDR2 reads SMNVEV (reference sequence). The CDR3 spans 12 residues. The complete variable domain, with remaining parts taken from reference TRBV27 and TRBJ2-6, reads EAQVTQNPRYLITVTGKKLTVTCSQNMNHEYMSWYRQDPGLGLRQIYYSMNVEVTDKGDVPEGYKVSRKEKRNFPLILESPSPNQTSLYFCASSPGTNVLTFGAGSRLTVL.

V is TRBV6-5 and J is TRBJ1-2; TRBD1 matches 10 bases. The CDR3 extends over 14 amino acids. The germline V gene has CDR1 MNHEY and CDR2 SVGAGI. Trimming cost V 6 bases and J 4 bases; bases outside gene matches: 5. The chain's CDR3 is CASRRDRGPYGYTF. DNA of the CDR3: TGTGCCAGCAGACGAGACAGGGGGCCCTATGGCTACACCTTC.